Following are 15 T cell receptor beta chains from one sample sequenced in a study of blood T cell repertoires in COVID-19. TCRdb keeps only in-frame clones here, not all; method: immunoSEQ multiplex PCR. There are 250,000 to 300,000 clones in the sample; approximately 86% occur only once, and roughly 2.2% lies in the top ten. Sequencing used peripheral blood. The receptors originated from a woman aged 45 to 65 who had recovered from COVID-19.

This sequence joins TRBV19 and TRBJ2-5, with 8 bases aligning to TRBD2. V lost 4 bases, J lost 5 bases, and 6 bases stayed unmatched. Per the germline V gene, CDR1 is LNHDA and CDR2 is SQIVND (reference sequence). This CDR3 contains 14 residues. The CDR3 protein is CASSSGGFRETQYF. For the CDR3, the DNA is TGTGCCAGTAGTAGCGGGGGGTTCAGGGAGACCCAGTACTTC.

V and J are TRBV5-1 and TRBJ2-7, with 7 positions matching TRBD1. Germline-derived CDR1 and CDR2 are SGHRS and YFSETQ. This CDR3 contains 18 residues. The V gene end was trimmed by 4 bases and the J gene end by 0 bases; junction bases not matched to a gene: 16. The CDR3 DNA sequence: TGCGCCAGCAGCACCAACCCGACAGGGCAACCAAGCTCCTACGAGCAGTACTTC. Translating gives CASSTNPTGQPSSYEQYF.

The rearrangement links TRBV12-5 to TRBJ1-2; TRBD1 aligns across 7 bases. Germline lookup yields CDR1 LGHNT and CDR2 FRNRAP. The CDR3 runs to 14 residues. With V trimmed by 4 bases and J by 8 bases, 10 bases remained unmatched. CDR3: CASGWQLTGDGYTF. In DNA form, the CDR3 reads TGTGCTAGTGGTTGGCAACTTACAGGGGACGGCTACACCTTC.

This sequence joins TRBV20-1 and TRBJ1-2; D is possibly TRBD1 (5 bases). CDR1 DFQATT and CDR2 SNEGSKA come from the germline V gene (reference sequence). CDR3 size: 12 residues. V dropped 3 bases and J dropped 8 bases, with 13 bases sitting between them. CDR3 amino acids: CSASPDSQGYTF. Written as DNA, the CDR3 is TGCAGTGCTAGTCCCGACAGTCAGGGCTACACCTTC.

This clone was detected once. The chain couples TRBV27 to TRBJ1-1, with 7 bases that match TRBD1. CDR1 and CDR2 from the germline V gene are MNHEY and SMNVEV (reference sequence). V trimming: 6 bases; J trimming: 0 bases; junction bases outside the gene matches: 1. The CDR3 has 13 amino acids. The CDR3 reads CASRDRMNTEAFF. The DNA for the CDR3 is TGTGCCAGCAGGGACAGGATGAACACTGAAGCTTTCTTT.

This chain uses TRBV5-1 with TRBJ2-5; D perhaps matches TRBD2 (6 bases). V gave up 6 bases and J gave up 1 base, with 13 bases separating them. The V gene's germline CDR1 is SGHRS and CDR2 YFSETQ. The CDR3 covers 14 residues. Written as DNA, the CDR3 is TGCGCCAGCACCCTTGGGGGGATCCAAGAGACCCAGTACTTC. Translating it yields CASTLGGIQETQYF. Combining the CDR3 with reference TRBV5-1 and TRBJ2-5 gives the whole variable domain KAGVTQTPRYLIKTRGQQVTLSCSPISGHRSVSWYQQTPGQGLQFLFEYFSETQRNKGNFPGRFSGRQFSNSRSEMNVSTLELGDSALYLCASTLGGIQETQYFGPGTRLLVL.

In this sample, this clone turned up many times. The CDR3 spells CASLARQGSGTEAFF. The CDR3 nucleotides are TGTGCCAGCCTCGCACGACAGGGGTCGGGCACTGAAGCTTTCTTT. The chain links TRBV28 to TRBJ1-1; 8 bases match TRBD1. V lost 8 bases, J lost 4 bases, and 12 bases stayed unmatched. CDR3 length equals 15 residues. Germline V gene lookup returns CDR1 MDHEN and CDR2 SYDVKM.

The rearrangement links TRBV30 to TRBJ1-2; 10 positions match TRBD1. Germline V gene lookup returns CDR1 GTSNPN and CDR2 SVGIG (reference sequence). The CDR3 length is 15 residues. Trimming took 0 bases from V and 4 from J; bases not matched to a gene: 5. CDR3 nucleotide sequence: TGTGCCTGGAGTGTACCGGGACAGGGGACCTATGGCTACACCTTC. The encoded protein is CAWSVPGQGTYGYTF.

V gene TRBV19 combines with J gene TRBJ1-5; tentatively, D is TRBD1 (6 bases). Trimming stripped 6 bases from V and 4 bases from J, with 16 bases between. The germline gives CDR1 LNHDA, CDR2 SQIVND (reference sequence). This CDR3 is 15 amino acids long. The CDR3 nucleotides are TGTGCCAGTAGCCACCCGAACAGGGTAAATCAGCCCCAGCATTTT. Amino acids: CASSHPNRVNQPQHF.

V usage is TRBV5-1 and J usage is TRBJ1-2, with TRBD1 identical over 8 bases. Per the germline V gene, CDR1 is SGHRS and CDR2 is YFSETQ. The trim removed 1 base at V and 7 bases at J, leaving 9 bases unmatched. The CDR3 contains 15 residues. In DNA form, the CDR3 reads TGCGCCAGCAGCTTGACGGGACAGGAAATTGCTGGCTACACCTTC. Protein: CASSLTGQEIAGYTF.

This chain joins TRBV19 and TRBJ1-2, with 8 bases matching TRBD1. The CDR3 is made up of 14 amino acids. The junction had 5 bases not matched to a gene; V was cut back by 5 bases and J by 3 bases. CDR1 and CDR2 (germline): LNHDA, SQIVND (reference sequence). CDR3: CASSADRGDYGYTF. CDR3 sequence (DNA): TGTGCCAGTAGTGCCGACAGGGGTGACTATGGCTACACCTTC.

This chain joins TRBV29-1 and TRBJ2-3; no firm D call. From germline, CDR1 is SQVTM and CDR2 ANQGSEA. The V and J ends lost 1 base and 2 bases respectively, with 13 bases between them. The CDR3 spans 15 residues. CDR3 residues: CSVEGGFLYTDTQYF. The CDR3 DNA reads as TGCAGCGTTGAAGGCGGCTTTTTGTACACAGATACGCAGTATTTT.

The genes are TRBV7-3 and TRBJ1-1; D possibly corresponds to TRBD1 (5 bases). Trimming shortened V by 3 bases and J by 3 bases, and 11 bases separated the two germline ends. The CDR3 runs 14 residues. Germline V gene data show CDR1 as SGHTA and CDR2 as FQGTGA. DNA for the CDR3: TGTGCCAGCAGCTTGAGCGGGGGGGACACTGAAGCTTTCTTT. Residues: CASSLSGGDTEAFF.

The chain recombines TRBV9 with TRBJ1-1, with D possibly being TRBD1 (6 bases). V lost 4 bases and J lost 1, with 11 bases in between. This CDR3 has 14 residues. From germline, CDR1 is SGDLS and CDR2 YYNGEE. Here the CDR3 reads CASSTSTGNTEAFF. Written as DNA, the CDR3 is TGTGCCAGCAGCACGTCGACAGGGAACACTGAAGCTTTCTTT.

The CDR3 DNA follows: TGTGCCACCAGCAGAGGATATCGCGGCGGAGATTCACCCCTCCACTTT. This translates into CATSRGYRGGDSPLHF. V gene TRBV15 combines with J gene TRBJ1-6; D remains ambiguous. Germline values: CDR1 LNHNV, CDR2 YYDKDF (reference sequence). The CDR3 spans 16 residues. V was pared by 1 base and J by 8 bases, with 15 bases between.